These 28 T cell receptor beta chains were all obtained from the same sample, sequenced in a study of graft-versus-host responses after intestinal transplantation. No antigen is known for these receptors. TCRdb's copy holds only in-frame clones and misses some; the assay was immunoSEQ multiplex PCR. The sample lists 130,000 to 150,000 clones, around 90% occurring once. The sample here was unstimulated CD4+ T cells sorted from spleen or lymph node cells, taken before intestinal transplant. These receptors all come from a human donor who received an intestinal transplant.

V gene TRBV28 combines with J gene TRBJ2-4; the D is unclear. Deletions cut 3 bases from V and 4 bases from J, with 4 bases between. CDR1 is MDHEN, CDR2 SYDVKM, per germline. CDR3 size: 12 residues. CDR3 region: CASSLIKNIQYF. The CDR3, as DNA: TGTGCCAGCAGTTTGATAAAAAACATTCAGTACTTC.

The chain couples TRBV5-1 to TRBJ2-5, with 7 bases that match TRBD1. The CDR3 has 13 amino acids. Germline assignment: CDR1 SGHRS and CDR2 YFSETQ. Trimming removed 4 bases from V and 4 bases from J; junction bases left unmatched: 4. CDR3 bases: TGCGCCAGCAGCGGGACAGCACTAGAGACCCAGTACTTC. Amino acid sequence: CASSGTALETQYF.

DNA of the CDR3: TGTGCCAGCAGCTTAACGGCGGGGGCGAACACTGAAGCTTTCTTT. Translation: CASSLTAGANTEAFF. The J gene is TRBJ1-1, the V gene TRBV7-3, with D maybe TRBD1 (6 bases). This CDR3 region has 15 residues. Germline CDR1 reads SGHTA; CDR2 reads FQGTGA. The V end was cut by 0 bases, the J end by 1 base, with 9 bases between.

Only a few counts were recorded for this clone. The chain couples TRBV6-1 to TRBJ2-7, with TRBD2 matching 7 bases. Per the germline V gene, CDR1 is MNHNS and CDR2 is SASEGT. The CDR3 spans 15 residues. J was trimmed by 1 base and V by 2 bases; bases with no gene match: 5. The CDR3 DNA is TGTGCCAGCAGTGAAACAGGTAGCGGGTCCTACGAGCAGTACTTC. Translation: CASSETGSGSYEQYF.

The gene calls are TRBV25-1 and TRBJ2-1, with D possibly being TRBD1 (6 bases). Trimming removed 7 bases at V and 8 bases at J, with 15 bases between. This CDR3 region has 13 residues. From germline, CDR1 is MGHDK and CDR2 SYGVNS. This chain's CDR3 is CASKGVGRDEQFF. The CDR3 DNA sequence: TGTGCCAGCAAGGGGGTAGGTCGGGATGAGCAGTTCTTC.

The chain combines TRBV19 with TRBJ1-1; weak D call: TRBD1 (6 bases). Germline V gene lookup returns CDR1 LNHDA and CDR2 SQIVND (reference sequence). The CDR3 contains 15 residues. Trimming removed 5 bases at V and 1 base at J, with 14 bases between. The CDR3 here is CASSLIPGQNTEAFF. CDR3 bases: TGTGCCAGTAGTCTCATCCCGGGACAGAACACTGAAGCTTTCTTT.

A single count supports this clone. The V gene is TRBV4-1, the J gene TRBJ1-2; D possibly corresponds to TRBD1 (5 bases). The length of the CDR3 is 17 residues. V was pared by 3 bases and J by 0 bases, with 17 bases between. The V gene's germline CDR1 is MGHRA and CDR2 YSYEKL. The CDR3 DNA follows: TGCGCCAGCAGCCAGTCCGACCCGGGGCGAGCTAACTATGGCTACACCTTC. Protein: CASSQSDPGRANYGYTF.

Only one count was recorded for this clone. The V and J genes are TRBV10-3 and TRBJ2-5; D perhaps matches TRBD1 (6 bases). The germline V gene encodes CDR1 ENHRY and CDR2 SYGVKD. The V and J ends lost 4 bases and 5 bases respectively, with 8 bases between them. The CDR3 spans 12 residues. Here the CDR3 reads CAISVDRETQYF. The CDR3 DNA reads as TGTGCCATCAGTGTTGACAGGGAGACCCAGTACTTC.

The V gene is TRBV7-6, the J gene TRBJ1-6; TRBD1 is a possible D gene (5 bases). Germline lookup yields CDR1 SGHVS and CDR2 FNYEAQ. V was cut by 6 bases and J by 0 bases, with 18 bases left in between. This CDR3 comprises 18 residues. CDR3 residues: CASSPQRGKSSYNSPLHF. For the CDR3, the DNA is TGTGCCAGCAGTCCACAGCGGGGCAAGAGCTCCTATAATTCACCCCTCCACTTT.

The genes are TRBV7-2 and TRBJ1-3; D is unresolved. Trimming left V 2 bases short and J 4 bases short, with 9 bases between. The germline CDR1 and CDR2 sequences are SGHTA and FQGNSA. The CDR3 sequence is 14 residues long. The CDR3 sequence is CASSLTSMGNTIYF. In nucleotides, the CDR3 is TGTGCCAGCAGCTTAACGTCTATGGGAAACACCATATATTTT.

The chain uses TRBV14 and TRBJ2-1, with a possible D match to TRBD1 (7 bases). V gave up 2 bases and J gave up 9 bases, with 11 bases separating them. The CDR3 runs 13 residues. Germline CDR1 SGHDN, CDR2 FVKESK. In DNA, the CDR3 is TGTGCCAGCAGCCAAAACAGGGGAGGTGAGCAGTTCTTC. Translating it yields CASSQNRGGEQFF.

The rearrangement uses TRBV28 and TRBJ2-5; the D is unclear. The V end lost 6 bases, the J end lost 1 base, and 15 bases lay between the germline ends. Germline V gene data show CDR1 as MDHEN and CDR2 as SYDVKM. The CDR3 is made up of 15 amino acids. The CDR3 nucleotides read TGTGCCAGCAGAGAGTGGTACGGTTTCCAAGAGACCCAGTACTTC. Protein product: CASREWYGFQETQYF. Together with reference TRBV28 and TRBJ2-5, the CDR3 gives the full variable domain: DVKVTQSSRYLVKRTGEKVFLECVQDMDHENMFWYRQDPGLGLRLIYFSYDVKMKEKGDIPEGYSVSREKKERFSLILESASTNQTSMYLCASREWYGFQETQYFGPGTRLLVL.

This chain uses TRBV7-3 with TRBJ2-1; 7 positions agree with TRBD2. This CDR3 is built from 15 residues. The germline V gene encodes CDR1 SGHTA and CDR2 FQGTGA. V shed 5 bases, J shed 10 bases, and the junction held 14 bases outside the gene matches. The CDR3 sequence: CASSPLGGSGYEQFF. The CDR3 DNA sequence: TGTGCCAGCAGCCCCTTGGGGGGGTCGGGCTACGAGCAGTTCTTC.

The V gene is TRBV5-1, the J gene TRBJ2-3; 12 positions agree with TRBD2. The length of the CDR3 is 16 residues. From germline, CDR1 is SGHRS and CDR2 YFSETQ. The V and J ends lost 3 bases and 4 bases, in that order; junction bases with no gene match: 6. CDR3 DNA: TGCGCCAGCAGCTGGAGGACTAGCGGGACCGCAGATACGCAGTATTTT. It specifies CASSWRTSGTADTQYF.

The CDR3 DNA reads as TGTGCCAGCAGCTCCCGGGACTACGAGCAGTACTTC. This encodes CASSSRDYEQYF. This rearrangement joins TRBV7-9 to TRBJ2-7; a possible D gene is TRBD2 (5 bases). Trimming removed 4 bases at V and 3 bases at J, with 7 bases between. CDR3 length: 12 residues. Germline lookup yields CDR1 SEHNR and CDR2 FQNEAQ (reference sequence).

The CDR3 loop is CASSIKTGTLGNQPQHF. CDR3 sequence (DNA): TGTGCCAGTAGTATAAAAACCGGGACATTAGGCAATCAGCCCCAGCATTTT. V and J are TRBV19 and TRBJ1-5; D possibly corresponds to TRBD1 (6 bases). Germline V gene data show CDR1 as LNHDA and CDR2 as SQIVND (reference sequence). The V and J ends lost 2 bases and 2 bases respectively, with 16 bases between them. This CDR3 spans 17 amino acids.

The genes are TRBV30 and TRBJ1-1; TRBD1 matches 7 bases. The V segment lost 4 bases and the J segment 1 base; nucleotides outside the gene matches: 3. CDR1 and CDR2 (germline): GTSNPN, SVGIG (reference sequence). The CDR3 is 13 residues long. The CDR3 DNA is TGTGCCTGGACAGGGGGAACGAACACTGAAGCTTTCTTT. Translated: CAWTGGTNTEAFF.

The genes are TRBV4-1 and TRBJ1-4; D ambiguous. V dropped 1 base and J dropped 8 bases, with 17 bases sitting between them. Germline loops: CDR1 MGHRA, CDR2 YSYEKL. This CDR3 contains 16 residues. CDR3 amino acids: CASSQAGKGIGEKLFF. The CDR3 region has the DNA TGCGCCAGCAGCCAAGCGGGGAAGGGAATAGGAGAAAAACTGTTTTTT.

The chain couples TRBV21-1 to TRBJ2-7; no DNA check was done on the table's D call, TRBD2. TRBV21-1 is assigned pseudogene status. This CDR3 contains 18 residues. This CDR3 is CASSKVSAGTAISYEQYF. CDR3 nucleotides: TGTGCCAGCAGCAAAGTATCGGCGGGGACTGCTATTTCCTACGAGCAGTACTTC.

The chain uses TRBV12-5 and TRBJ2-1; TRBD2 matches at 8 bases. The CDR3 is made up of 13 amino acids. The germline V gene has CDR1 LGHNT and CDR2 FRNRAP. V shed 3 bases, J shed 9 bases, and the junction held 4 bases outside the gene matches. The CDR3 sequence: CASGFKRESEQFF. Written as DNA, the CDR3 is TGTGCTAGTGGTTTTAAGCGGGAGAGTGAGCAGTTCTTC.

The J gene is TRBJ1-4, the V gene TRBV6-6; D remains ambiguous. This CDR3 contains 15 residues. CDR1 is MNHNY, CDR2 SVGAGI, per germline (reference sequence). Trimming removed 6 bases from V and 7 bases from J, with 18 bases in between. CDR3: CASSPQRFAVEKLFF. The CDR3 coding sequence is TGTGCCAGCAGCCCCCAGCGCTTCGCGGTTGAAAAACTGTTTTTT.

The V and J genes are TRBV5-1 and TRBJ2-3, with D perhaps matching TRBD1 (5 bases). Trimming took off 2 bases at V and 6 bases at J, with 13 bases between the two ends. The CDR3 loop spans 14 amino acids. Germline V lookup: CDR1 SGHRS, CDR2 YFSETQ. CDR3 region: CASSLTGEMDTQYF. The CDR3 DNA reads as TGCGCCAGCAGCTTAACAGGAGAGATGGATACGCAGTATTTT.

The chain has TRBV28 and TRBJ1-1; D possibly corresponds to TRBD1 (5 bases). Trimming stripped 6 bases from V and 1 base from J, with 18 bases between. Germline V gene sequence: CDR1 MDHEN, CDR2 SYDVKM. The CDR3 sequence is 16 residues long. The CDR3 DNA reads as TGTGCCAGCAGCCGGACACCGGGACTTAAGAACACTGAAGCTTTCTTT. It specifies CASSRTPGLKNTEAFF.

The CDR3 here is CASSQVGTSYQSSYEQYF. The CDR3 nucleotides are TGTGCCAGCAGCCAAGTCGGGACTAGCTACCAAAGCTCCTACGAGCAGTACTTC. This rearrangement joins TRBV14 to TRBJ2-7, with 9 bases matching TRBD2. CDR1 and CDR2 from the germline V gene are SGHDN and FVKESK. The CDR3 totals 18 residues. The trim removed 1 base at V and 0 bases at J, leaving 10 bases unmatched.

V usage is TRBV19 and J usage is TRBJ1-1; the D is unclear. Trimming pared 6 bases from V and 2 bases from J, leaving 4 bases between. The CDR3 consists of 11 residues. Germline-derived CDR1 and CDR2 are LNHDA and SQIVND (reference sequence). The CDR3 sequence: CASRRNTEAFF. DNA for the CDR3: TGTGCCAGTAGAAGAAACACTGAAGCTTTCTTT.

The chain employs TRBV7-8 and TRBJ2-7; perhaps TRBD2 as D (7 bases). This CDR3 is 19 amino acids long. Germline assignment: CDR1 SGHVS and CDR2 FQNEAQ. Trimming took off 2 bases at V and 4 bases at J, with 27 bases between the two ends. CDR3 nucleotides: TGTGCCAGCAGCTTATTCGGGGGGCCAGGTTCTCCTCTTTGGTACGAGCAGTACTTC. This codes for CASSLFGGPGSPLWYEQYF.

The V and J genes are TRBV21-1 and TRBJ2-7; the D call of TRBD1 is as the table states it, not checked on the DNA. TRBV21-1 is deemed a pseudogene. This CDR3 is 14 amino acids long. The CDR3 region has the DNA TGTGCCAGCAGCAAAGGGGCCCCCAGTTACGAGCAGTACTTC. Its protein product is CASSKGAPSYEQYF.

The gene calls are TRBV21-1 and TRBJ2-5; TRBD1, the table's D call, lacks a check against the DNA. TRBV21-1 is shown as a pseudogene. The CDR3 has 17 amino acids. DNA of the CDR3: TGTGCCAGCAGCAAAGGTACGTCACAGGGGGCTGAAGAGACCCAGTACTTC. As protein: CASSKGTSQGAEETQYF.